This TCR beta chain was obtained from a study of cytomegalovirus exposure and HLA in healthy donors. Broader study findings: Accurate predictions that matched the HLA-A and HLA-B alleles of most subjects were reportedly made from TCR beta sequences.

In the PCR, 60 Vbeta and 13 Jbeta primers were used. The assay was immunoSEQ multiplex PCR, and TCRdb's table has in-frame clones only and misses some. This listing includes 95,000 to 150,000 clones. The CDR3 is 16 residues long. J gave up 10 bases and V 3 bases, and 14 bases lay outside the gene matches. Germline values: CDR1 MNHEY, CDR2 SVGAGI. As regards this clone: Antigen unknown.

This TCR derives from a man between 25 and 39 years old in good health and CMV-seronegative. Sequenced material: PBMCs. The genes are TRBV6-5 and TRBJ2-1; 8 bases are a match to TRBD2. The CDR3 loop reads CASSYLGTSGSGEQFF. CDR3 coding DNA: TGTGCCAGCAGTTATCTCGGGACTAGTGGGTCCGGGGAGCAGTTCTTC.